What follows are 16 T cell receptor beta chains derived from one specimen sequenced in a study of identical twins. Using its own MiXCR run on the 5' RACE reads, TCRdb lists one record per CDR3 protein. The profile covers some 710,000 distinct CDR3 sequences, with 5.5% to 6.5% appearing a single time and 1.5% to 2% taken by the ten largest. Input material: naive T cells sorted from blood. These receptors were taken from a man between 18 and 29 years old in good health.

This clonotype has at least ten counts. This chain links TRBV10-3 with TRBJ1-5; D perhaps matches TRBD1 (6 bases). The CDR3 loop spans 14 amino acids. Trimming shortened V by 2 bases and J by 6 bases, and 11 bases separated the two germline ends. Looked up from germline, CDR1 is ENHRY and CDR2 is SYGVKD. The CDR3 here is CAISEMGAGQPQHF. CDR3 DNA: TGTGCCATCAGTGAGATGGGGGCTGGTCAGCCCCAGCATTTT.

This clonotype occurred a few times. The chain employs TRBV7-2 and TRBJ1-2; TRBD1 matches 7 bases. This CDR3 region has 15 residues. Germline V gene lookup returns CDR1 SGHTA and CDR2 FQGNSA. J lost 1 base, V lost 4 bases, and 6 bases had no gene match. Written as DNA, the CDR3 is TGTGCCAGCAGCTCTGCAGGGGGATATAACTATGGCTACACCTTC. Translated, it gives CASSSAGGYNYGYTF.

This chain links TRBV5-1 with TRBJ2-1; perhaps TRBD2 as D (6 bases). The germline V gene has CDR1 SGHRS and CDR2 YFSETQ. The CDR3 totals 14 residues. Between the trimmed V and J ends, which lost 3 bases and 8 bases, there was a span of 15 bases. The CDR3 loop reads CASSSPVLADEQFF. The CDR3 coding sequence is TGCGCCAGCAGCTCGCCGGTACTAGCCGATGAGCAGTTCTTC.

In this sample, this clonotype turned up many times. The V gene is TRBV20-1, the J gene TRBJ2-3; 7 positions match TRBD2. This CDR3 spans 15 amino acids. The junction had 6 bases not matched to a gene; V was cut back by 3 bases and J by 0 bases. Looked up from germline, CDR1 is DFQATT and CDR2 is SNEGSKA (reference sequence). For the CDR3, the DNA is TGCAGTGCTAGTTTGGCTAGCGGTAGCACAGATACGCAGTATTTT. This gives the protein CSASLASGSTDTQYF.

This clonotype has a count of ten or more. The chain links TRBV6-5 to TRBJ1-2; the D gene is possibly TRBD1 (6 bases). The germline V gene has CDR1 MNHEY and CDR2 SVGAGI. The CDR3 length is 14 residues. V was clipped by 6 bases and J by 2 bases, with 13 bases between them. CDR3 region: CASRYQGTNYGYTF. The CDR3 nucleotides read TGTGCCAGCAGGTATCAAGGGACAAACTATGGCTACACCTTC.

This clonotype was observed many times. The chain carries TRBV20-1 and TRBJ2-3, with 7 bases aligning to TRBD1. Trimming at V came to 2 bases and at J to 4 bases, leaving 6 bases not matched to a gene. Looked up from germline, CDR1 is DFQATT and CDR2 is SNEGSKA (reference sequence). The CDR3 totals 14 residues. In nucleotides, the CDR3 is TGCAGTGCTAGATCAGGGGGTTTCTCAGATACGCAGTATTTT. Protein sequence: CSARSGGFSDTQYF.

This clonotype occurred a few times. The CDR3 sequence is CASSSTAGESDTQYF. CDR3 bases: TGTGCCAGCAGCTCAACCGCGGGAGAATCAGATACGCAGTATTTT. The J gene is TRBJ2-3, the V gene TRBV7-2; TRBD2 aligns across 7 bases. J was trimmed by 4 bases and V by 4 bases; bases with no gene match: 8. Germline values: CDR1 SGHTA, CDR2 FQGNSA. This CDR3 is built from 15 residues.

Written as DNA, the CDR3 is TGTGCCACCAGTGAACGGGACTTTAAAGAGACCCAGTACTTC. It yields the protein CATSERDFKETQYF. V and J are TRBV24-1 and TRBJ2-5; perhaps TRBD2 as D (6 bases). CDR3 length: 14 residues. Per germline, CDR1 KGHDR and CDR2 SFDVKD. V was shortened by 4 bases and J by 3 bases, with 11 bases between the two germline ends.

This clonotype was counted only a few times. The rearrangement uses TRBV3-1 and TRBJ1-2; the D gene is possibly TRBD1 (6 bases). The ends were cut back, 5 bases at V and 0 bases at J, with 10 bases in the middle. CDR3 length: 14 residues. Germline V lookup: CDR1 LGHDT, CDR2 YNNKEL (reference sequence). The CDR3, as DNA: TGTGCCAGCAGCGGCCGGGACACTAACTATGGCTACACCTTC. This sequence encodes CASSGRDTNYGYTF.

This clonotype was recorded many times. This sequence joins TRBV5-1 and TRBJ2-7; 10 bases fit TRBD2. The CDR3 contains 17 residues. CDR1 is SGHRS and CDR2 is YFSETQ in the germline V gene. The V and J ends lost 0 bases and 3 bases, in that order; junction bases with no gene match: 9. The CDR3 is CASSLGPTSGVNYEQYV. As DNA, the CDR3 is TGCGCCAGCAGCTTGGGTCCCACTAGCGGGGTAAACTACGAGCAGTACGTC.

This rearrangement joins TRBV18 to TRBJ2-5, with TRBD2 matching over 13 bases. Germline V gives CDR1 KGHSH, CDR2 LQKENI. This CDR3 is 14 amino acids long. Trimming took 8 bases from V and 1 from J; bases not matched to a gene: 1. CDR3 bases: TGTGCCAGCCGACTAGCGGGAGGCCAAGAGACCCAGTACTTC. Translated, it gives CASRLAGGQETQYF.

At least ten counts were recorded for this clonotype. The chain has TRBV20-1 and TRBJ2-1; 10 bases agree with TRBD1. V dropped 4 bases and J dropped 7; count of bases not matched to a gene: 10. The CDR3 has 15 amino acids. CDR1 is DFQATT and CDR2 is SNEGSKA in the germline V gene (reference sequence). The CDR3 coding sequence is TGCAGTGCTATCCCCCGGGACAGGGGCTCTAATGAGCAGTTCTTC. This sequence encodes CSAIPRDRGSNEQFF.

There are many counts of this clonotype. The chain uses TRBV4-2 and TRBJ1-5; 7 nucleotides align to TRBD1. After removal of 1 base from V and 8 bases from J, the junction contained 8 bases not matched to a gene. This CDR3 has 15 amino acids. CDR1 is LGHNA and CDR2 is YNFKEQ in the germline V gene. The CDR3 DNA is TGTGCCAGCAGCCAAGGGGGAACAGGGGTGGAGCCCCAGCATTTT. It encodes CASSQGGTGVEPQHF.

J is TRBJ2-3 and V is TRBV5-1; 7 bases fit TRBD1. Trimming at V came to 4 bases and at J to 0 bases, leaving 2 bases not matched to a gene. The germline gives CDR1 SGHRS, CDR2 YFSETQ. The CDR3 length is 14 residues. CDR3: CASSGTASTDTQYF. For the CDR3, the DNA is TGCGCCAGCAGCGGGACAGCGAGCACAGATACGCAGTATTTT.

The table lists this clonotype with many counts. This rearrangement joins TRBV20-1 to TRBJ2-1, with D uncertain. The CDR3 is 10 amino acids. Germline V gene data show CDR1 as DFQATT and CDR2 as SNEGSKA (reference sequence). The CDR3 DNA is TGCAGGACGATATCAAATGAGCAGTTCTTC. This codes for CRTISNEQFF.

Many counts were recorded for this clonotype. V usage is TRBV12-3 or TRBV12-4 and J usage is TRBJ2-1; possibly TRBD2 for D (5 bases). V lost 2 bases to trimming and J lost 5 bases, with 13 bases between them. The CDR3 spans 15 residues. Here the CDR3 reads CASSLLLTGNNEQFF. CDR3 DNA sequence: TGTGCCAGCAGTTTACTCTTAACGGGAAACAATGAGCAGTTCTTC.